The 26 T cell receptor beta chains below all came from one sample that was sequenced in a study of blood T cell repertoires in COVID-19. Produced via immunoSEQ multiplex PCR; TCRdb's table is partial and in-frame only. The sample consists of about 88,000 clones, roughly 90% of them appearing once. Sequencing input: peripheral blood. The receptors shown here come from a man in his 60s with acute or convalescent COVID-19.

CDR3 sequence reads: CASRPDRNSNQPQHF. Written as DNA, the CDR3 is TGTGCCAGCAGACCGGACAGGAATAGCAATCAGCCCCAGCATTTT. The chain recombines TRBV2 with TRBJ1-5; 7 bases line up with TRBD1. Germline V gene lookup returns CDR1 SNHLY and CDR2 FYNNEI. Unmatched junction bases numbered 5, after V lost 6 bases and J lost 0 bases. The CDR3 covers 15 residues.

The chain employs TRBV6-5 and TRBJ2-3; 7 bases align to TRBD1. V shed 4 bases and J 10 bases; nucleotides not matched to a gene: 2. The CDR3 contains 11 residues. In germline, CDR1 is MNHEY, CDR2 SVGAGI. CDR3 bases: TGTGCCAGCAGTTCCGGGACAGCGCAGTATTTT. Translation: CASSSGTAQYF.

The rearrangement uses TRBV6-2 or TRBV6-3 and TRBJ1-4; D is unclear. Germline V CDR1 and CDR2: MNHEY, SVGEGT. There are 14 residues in the CDR3. V dropped 0 bases and J dropped 4 bases, with 6 bases sitting between them. DNA of the CDR3: TGTGCCAGCAGTTACTCGCGGGATAATGAAAAACTGTTTTTT. This codes for CASSYSRDNEKLFF.

This chain links TRBV25-1 with TRBJ1-5; D is undetermined. From germline, CDR1 is MGHDK and CDR2 SYGVNS. The CDR3 covers 13 residues. V gave up 6 bases and J gave up 4 bases, with 10 bases separating them. CDR3 protein: CASSKAGNQPQHF. For the CDR3, the DNA is TGTGCCAGCAGCAAGGCGGGGAATCAGCCCCAGCATTTT.

The chain recombines TRBV19 with TRBJ1-2; D remains unclear. The CDR3 runs to 16 residues. Germline V gene lookup returns CDR1 LNHDA and CDR2 SQIVND (reference sequence). Trimming removed 1 base at V and 1 base at J, with 13 bases between. The CDR3 DNA is TGTGCCAGTAGTATAGGAGGAGGAGGTTTTAACTATGGCTACACCTTC. The encoded protein is CASSIGGGGFNYGYTF.

The chain carries TRBV24-1 and TRBJ2-2, with D perhaps matching TRBD1 (5 bases). CDR3 length equals 16 residues. Germline CDR1 reads KGHDR; CDR2 reads SFDVKD. V gave up 4 bases and J gave up 0 bases, with 11 bases separating them. CDR3 protein: CATSESGNANTGELFF. As DNA, the CDR3 is TGTGCCACCAGTGAGTCAGGGAATGCGAACACCGGGGAGCTGTTTTTT.

V is TRBV5-1 and J is TRBJ2-3; 10 bases are a match to TRBD1. The CDR3 loop spans 15 amino acids. V gave up 4 bases and J gave up 2 bases; unmatched junction bases: 4. The germline CDR1 and CDR2 sequences are SGHRS and YFSETQ. As DNA, the CDR3 is TGCGCCAGCAGCCAGGACAGGGGGGCCACAGATACGCAGTATTTT. This encodes CASSQDRGATDTQYF.

This clone has a single count. The gene calls are TRBV13 and TRBJ2-1; D uncertain. The V and J ends lost 0 bases and 8 bases respectively, with 8 bases between them. Germline V gives CDR1 PRHDT, CDR2 FYEKMQ (reference sequence). The CDR3 extends over 13 amino acids. The CDR3: CASSLGQTDEQFF. CDR3 sequence (DNA): TGTGCCAGCAGCTTAGGCCAAACGGATGAGCAGTTCTTC.

This chain connects TRBV10-2 to TRBJ1-1, with TRBD1 matching over 8 bases. The CDR3 totals 16 residues. CDR1 and CDR2 from the germline V gene are WSHSY and SAAADI. The V segment lost 4 bases and the J segment 3 bases; nucleotides outside the gene matches: 10. The CDR3 here is CASSVNEQGGDTEAFF. The DNA of the CDR3 is TGCGCCAGCAGTGTCAACGAACAGGGGGGGGACACTGAAGCTTTCTTT.

The genes are TRBV4-3 and TRBJ1-4, with 9 bases identical to TRBD1. This CDR3 has 22 amino acids. V lost 9 bases to trimming and J lost 7 bases; unmatched junction nucleotides: 33. Per the germline V gene, CDR1 is LGHNA and CDR2 is YSLEER. CDR3 region: CAREPRGCGDLQGAGAGEKLFF. The CDR3 DNA follows: TGCGCCAGGGAGCCAAGGGGCTGCGGTGATCTACAGGGGGCCGGCGCAGGTGAAAAACTGTTTTTT.

The J gene is TRBJ1-5, the V gene TRBV19; tentatively, D is TRBD1 (5 bases). The V gene lost 3 bases and the J gene lost 0 bases, with 12 bases spanning the gap. This CDR3 is built from 16 residues. CDR1 and CDR2 from the germline V gene are LNHDA and SQIVND (reference sequence). The CDR3 bases are TGTGCCAGTAGTATGCAGGGACTAGTTAGCAATCAGCCCCAGCATTTT. It translates to CASSMQGLVSNQPQHF.

The genes are TRBV3-1 (or the pseudogene TRBV3-2) and TRBJ1-4; possibly TRBD1 for D (5 bases). CDR1 LGHDT and CDR2 YNNKEL come from the germline V gene (reference sequence). The CDR3 runs 15 residues. Trimming removed 1 base at V and 7 bases at J, with 13 bases between. The CDR3 loop reads CASSQGGQAPEKLFF. DNA for the CDR3: TGTGCCAGCAGCCAAGGAGGACAAGCTCCTGAAAAACTGTTTTTT.

The V call is TRBV18, the J call TRBJ1-1; TRBD1 might be the D (5 bases). The CDR3 has 18 residues. Germline V lookup: CDR1 KGHSH, CDR2 LQKENI. V was pared by 6 bases and J by 1 base, with 24 bases between. The CDR3: CASSQTPWGTGGNTEAFF. The CDR3 DNA reads TGTGCCAGCTCCCAAACCCCTTGGGGCACAGGCGGGAACACTGAAGCTTTCTTT.

V gene TRBV6-1 combines with J gene TRBJ2-1; D might be TRBD2 (5 bases). The CDR3 is 14 amino acids. V lost 2 bases, J lost 7 bases, and 12 bases lay in between. The germline V gene has CDR1 MNHNS and CDR2 SASEGT. The CDR3 DNA reads as TGTGCCAGCAGTGAATCTGGCCCGGGGAATGAGCAGTTCTTC. Protein sequence: CASSESGPGNEQFF.

The chain carries TRBV30 and TRBJ2-5, with 7 nucleotides matching TRBD2. Trimming removed 0 bases from V and 5 bases from J; junction bases left unmatched: 9. The germline gives CDR1 GTSNPN, CDR2 SVGIG (reference sequence). The CDR3 runs 15 residues. The CDR3, as DNA: TGTGCCTGGAGTGTAGTGGGAGGGCCGTGGGAGACCCAGTACTTC. It codes for CAWSVVGGPWETQYF.

A single count supports this clone. J is TRBJ2-1 and V is TRBV6-5; 8 bases line up with TRBD2. With 11 bases clipped from V and 2 bases from J, the junction kept 8 bases outside the gene matches. The CDR3 sequence is 14 residues long. Germline-derived CDR1 and CDR2 are MNHEY and SVGAGI. CDR3 amino acids: CAGLANSPYNEQFF. The CDR3 nucleotides read TGTGCCGGACTAGCTAATTCCCCCTACAATGAGCAGTTCTTC.

The chain uses TRBV27 and TRBJ1-1; 8 bases match TRBD1. V shed 7 bases and J 1 base; nucleotides not matched to a gene: 8. From germline, CDR1 is MNHEY and CDR2 SMNVEV (reference sequence). The CDR3 covers 15 residues. The CDR3 sequence is CASNDPGQGNTEAFF. CDR3 coding DNA: TGTGCCAGCAACGATCCCGGACAGGGGAACACTGAAGCTTTCTTT.

This clone was picked up a small number of times. This chain uses TRBV5-6 with TRBJ2-2, with a possible D match to TRBD1 (6 bases). The CDR3 runs to 16 residues. Germline CDR1 reads SGHDT; CDR2 reads YYEEEE. The ends were cut back, 3 bases at V and 5 bases at J, with 17 bases in the middle. This CDR3 reads CASSYSGTLGTGELFF. The DNA of the CDR3 is TGTGCCAGCAGCTATTCCGGGACACTTGGAACCGGGGAGCTGTTTTTT. Filled out from reference TRBV5-6 and TRBJ2-2, the complete variable domain reads DAGVTQSPTHLIKTRGQQVTLRCSPKSGHDTVSWYQQALGQGPQFIFQYYEEEERQRGNFPDRFSGHQFPNYSSELNVNALLLGDSALYLCASSYSGTLGTGELFFGEGSRLTVL.

The V call is TRBV7-9, the J call TRBJ1-5; 7 bases line up with TRBD1. V trimming: 4 bases; J trimming: 5 bases; junction bases outside the gene matches: 2. The CDR3 covers 13 residues. Germline CDR1 and CDR2: SEHNR and FQNEAQ (reference sequence). CDR3: CASSSTGDQPQHF. The CDR3 DNA reads TGTGCCAGCAGCTCAACAGGGGATCAGCCCCAGCATTTT.

The chain couples TRBV19 to TRBJ2-7; 7 bases match TRBD1. J gave up 6 bases and V 3 bases, and 17 bases lay outside the gene matches. This CDR3 comprises 17 residues. Germline CDR1 reads LNHDA; CDR2 reads SQIVND (reference sequence). CDR3 amino acids: CASSMPLRDSLKGEQYF. The CDR3 nucleotides read TGTGCCAGTAGTATGCCCCTCCGGGACAGCTTAAAGGGCGAGCAGTACTTC.

This clone was seen a few times. V usage is TRBV13 and J usage is TRBJ2-1; 7 nucleotides align to TRBD1. V lost 4 bases, J lost 3 bases, and 6 bases stayed unmatched. The CDR3 is 15 amino acids. In germline, CDR1 is PRHDT, CDR2 FYEKMQ (reference sequence). CDR3 amino acids: CASSSGQLFYNEQFF. CDR3 in DNA: TGTGCCAGCAGCTCGGGACAGCTTTTCTACAATGAGCAGTTCTTC. The full variable domain, in which reference TRBV13 and TRBJ2-1 provide the parts outside the CDR3, is AAGVIQSPRHLIKEKRETATLKCYPIPRHDTVYWYQQGPGQDPQFLISFYEKMQSDKGSIPDRFSAQQFSDYHSELNMSSLELGDSALYFCASSSGQLFYNEQFFGPGTRLTVL.

V and J are TRBV7-2 and TRBJ2-1; 7 bases are shared with TRBD2. The CDR3 length is 15 residues. J gave up 3 bases and V 1 base, and 3 bases lay outside the gene matches. Germline values: CDR1 SGHTA, CDR2 FQGNSA. CDR3 sequence reads: CASSLEGGSYNEQFF. The CDR3 region has the DNA TGTGCCAGCAGCTTAGAAGGCGGGAGCTACAATGAGCAGTTCTTC.

The chain's CDR3 is CASSLDLGKNTEAFF. In nucleotides, the CDR3 is TGTGCCAGCAGCTTAGATCTCGGTAAGAACACTGAAGCTTTCTTT. V gene TRBV7-9 combines with J gene TRBJ1-1; D gene unclear. The V gene's germline CDR1 is SEHNR and CDR2 FQNEAQ (reference sequence). Trimming stripped 1 base from V and 1 base from J, with 10 bases between. The CDR3 is 15 amino acids.

In DNA, the CDR3 is TGTGCCAGCAACCAGATGATTGGGAACACCGGGGAGCTGTTTTTT. Amino acid sequence: CASNQMIGNTGELFF. The rearrangement links TRBV11-2 to TRBJ2-2, with D uncertain. The CDR3 length is 15 residues. In germline, CDR1 is SGHAT, CDR2 FQNNGV. V gave up 7 bases and J gave up 1 base, with 13 bases separating them.

This clone was found once. The chain carries TRBV27 and TRBJ1-5, with D possibly matching TRBD1 (6 bases). CDR3 length equals 15 residues. Trimming shortened V by 5 bases and J by 6 bases, and 17 bases separated the two germline ends. From germline, CDR1 is MNHEY and CDR2 SMNVEV (reference sequence). The DNA for the CDR3 is TGTGCCAGCAGTCCCAGGGGTGGAGTCAGTCAGCCCCAGCATTTT. It specifies CASSPRGGVSQPQHF.

The genes are TRBV24-1 and TRBJ2-3; 11 positions match TRBD1. CDR1 is KGHDR and CDR2 is SFDVKD in the germline V gene. The CDR3 loop spans 16 amino acids. Trimming at V came to 4 bases and at J to 6 bases, leaving 8 bases not matched to a gene. CDR3 sequence (DNA): TGTGCCACCAGTGACCCCGGGACAGGGGGTAAGGATACGCAGTATTTT. It yields the protein CATSDPGTGGKDTQYF.